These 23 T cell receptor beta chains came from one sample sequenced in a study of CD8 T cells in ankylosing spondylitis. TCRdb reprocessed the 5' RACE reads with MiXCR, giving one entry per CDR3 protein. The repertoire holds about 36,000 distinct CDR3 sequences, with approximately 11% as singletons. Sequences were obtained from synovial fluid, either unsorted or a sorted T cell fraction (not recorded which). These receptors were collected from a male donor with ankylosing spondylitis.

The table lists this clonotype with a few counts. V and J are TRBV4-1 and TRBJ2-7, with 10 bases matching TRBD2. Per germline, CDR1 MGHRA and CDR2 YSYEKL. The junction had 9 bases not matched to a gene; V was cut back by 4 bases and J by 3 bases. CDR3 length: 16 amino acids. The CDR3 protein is CASSPPGLAADYEQYF. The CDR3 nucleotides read TGCGCCAGCAGCCCACCCGGACTAGCGGCTGACTACGAGCAGTACTTC.

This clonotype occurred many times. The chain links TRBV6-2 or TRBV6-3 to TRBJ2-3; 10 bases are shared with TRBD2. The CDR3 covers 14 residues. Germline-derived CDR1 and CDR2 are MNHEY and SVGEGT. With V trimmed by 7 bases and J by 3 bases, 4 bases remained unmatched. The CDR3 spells CASTSGLATDTQYF. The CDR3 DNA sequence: TGTGCCAGCACCTCGGGACTAGCGACAGATACGCAGTATTTT.

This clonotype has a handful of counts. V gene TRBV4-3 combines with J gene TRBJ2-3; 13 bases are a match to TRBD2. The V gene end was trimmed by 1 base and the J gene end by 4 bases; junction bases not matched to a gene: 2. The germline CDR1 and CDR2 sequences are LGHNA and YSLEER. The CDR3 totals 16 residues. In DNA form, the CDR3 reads TGCGCCAGCAGCCAAGGGGGACTAGCGGGATCAGATACGCAGTATTTT. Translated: CASSQGGLAGSDTQYF.

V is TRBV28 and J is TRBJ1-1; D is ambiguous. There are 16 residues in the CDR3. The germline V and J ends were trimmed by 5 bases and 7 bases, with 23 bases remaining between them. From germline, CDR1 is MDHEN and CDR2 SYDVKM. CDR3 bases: TGTGCCAGCAGTCCCTGGGAAGTTTCGGGTCGGTATGAAGCTTTCTTT. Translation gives CASSPWEVSGRYEAFF.

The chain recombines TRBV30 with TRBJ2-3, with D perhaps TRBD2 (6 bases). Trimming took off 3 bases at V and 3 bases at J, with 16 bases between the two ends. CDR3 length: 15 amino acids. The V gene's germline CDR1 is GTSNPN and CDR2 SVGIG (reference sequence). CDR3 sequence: CAWSADGSGTDTQYF. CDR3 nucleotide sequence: TGTGCCTGGAGCGCCGACGGGAGTGGTACAGATACGCAGTATTTT. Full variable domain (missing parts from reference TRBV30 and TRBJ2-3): SQTIHQWPATLVQPVGSPLSLECTVEGTSNPNLYWYRQAAGRGLQLLFYSVGIGQISSEVPQNLSASRPQDRQFILSSKKLLLSDSGFYLCAWSADGSGTDTQYFGPGTRLTVL.

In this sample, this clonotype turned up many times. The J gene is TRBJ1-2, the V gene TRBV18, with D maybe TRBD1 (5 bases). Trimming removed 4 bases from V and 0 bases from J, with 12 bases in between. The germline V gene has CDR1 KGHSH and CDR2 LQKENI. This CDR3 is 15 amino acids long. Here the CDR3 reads CASSQGTGPNYGYTF. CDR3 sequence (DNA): TGTGCCAGCTCACAAGGGACTGGTCCTAACTATGGCTACACCTTC.

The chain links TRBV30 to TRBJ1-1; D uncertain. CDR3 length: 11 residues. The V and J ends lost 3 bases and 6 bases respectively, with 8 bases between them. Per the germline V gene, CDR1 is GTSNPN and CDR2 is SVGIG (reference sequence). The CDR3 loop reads CAWRKGAEAFF. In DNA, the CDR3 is TGTGCCTGGAGGAAAGGCGCTGAAGCTTTCTTT.

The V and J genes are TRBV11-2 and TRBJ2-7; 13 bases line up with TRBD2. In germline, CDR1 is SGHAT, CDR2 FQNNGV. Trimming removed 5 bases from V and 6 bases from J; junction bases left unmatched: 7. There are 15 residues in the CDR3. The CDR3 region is CASSPGTSGTGEQYF. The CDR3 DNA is TGTGCCAGCAGCCCAGGGACTAGCGGGACGGGCGAGCAGTACTTC.

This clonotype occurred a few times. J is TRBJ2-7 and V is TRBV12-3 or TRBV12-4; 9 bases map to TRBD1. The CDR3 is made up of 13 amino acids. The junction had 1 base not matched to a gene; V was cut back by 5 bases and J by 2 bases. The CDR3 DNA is TGTGCCAGCAGTAGACAGGGGGCCTACGAGCAGTACTTC. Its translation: CASSRQGAYEQYF.

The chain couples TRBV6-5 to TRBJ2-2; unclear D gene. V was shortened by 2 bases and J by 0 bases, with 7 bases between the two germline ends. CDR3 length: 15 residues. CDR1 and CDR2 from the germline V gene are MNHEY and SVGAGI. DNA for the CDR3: TGTGCCAGCAGTTACCAACGGCCGAACACCGGGGAGCTGTTTTTT. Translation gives CASSYQRPNTGELFF.

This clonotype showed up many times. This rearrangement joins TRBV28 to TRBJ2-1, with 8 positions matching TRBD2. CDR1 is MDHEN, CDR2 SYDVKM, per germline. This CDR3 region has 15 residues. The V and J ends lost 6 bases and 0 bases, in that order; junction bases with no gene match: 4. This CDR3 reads CASRPLAVSYNEQFF. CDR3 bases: TGTGCCAGCAGACCACTAGCGGTCTCCTACAATGAGCAGTTCTTC.

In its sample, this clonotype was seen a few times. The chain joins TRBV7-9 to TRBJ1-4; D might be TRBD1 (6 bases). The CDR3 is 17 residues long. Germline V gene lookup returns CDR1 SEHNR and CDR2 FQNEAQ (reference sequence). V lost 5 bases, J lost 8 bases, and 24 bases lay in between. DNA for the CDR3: TGTGCCAGCAGCCAAGGGGGTTTGCAGGGCGTTCGGGAAAAACTGTTTTTT. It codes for CASSQGGLQGVREKLFF.

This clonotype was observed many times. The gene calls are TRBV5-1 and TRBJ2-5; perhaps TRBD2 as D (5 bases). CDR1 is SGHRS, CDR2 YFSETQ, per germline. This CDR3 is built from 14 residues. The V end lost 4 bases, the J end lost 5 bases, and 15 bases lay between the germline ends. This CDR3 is CASSPASRRETQYF. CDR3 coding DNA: TGCGCCAGCAGCCCTGCCAGTCGGAGGGAGACCCAGTACTTC.

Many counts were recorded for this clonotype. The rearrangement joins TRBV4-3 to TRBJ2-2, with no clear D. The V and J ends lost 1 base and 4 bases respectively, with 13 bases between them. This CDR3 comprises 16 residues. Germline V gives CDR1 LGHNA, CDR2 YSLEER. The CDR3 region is CASSQGFSAATGELFF. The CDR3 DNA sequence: TGCGCCAGCAGCCAAGGGTTTTCGGCCGCCACCGGGGAGCTGTTTTTT.

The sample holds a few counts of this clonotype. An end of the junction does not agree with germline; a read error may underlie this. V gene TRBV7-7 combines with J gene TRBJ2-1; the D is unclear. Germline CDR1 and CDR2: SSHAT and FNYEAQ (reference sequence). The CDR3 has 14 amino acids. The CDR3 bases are TGTGCTAGCAGCCCGTCTGTTACCCCTAATGAGCAGTTCTTC. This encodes CASSPSVTPNEQFF.

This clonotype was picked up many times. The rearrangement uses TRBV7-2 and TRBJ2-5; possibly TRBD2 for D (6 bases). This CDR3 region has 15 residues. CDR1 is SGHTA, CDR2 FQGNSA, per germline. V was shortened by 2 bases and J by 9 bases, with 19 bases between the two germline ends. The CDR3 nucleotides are TGTGCCAGCAGCTTACACCGTGACGGGAGTTGGTCCCAGTACTTC. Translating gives CASSLHRDGSWSQYF.

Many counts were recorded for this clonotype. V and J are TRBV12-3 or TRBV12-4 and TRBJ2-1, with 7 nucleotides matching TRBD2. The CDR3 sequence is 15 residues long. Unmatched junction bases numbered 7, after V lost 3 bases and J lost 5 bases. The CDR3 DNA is TGTGCCAGCAGTTTGGTGGGAGGGCCGGACAATGAGCAGTTCTTC. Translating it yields CASSLVGGPDNEQFF.

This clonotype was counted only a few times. CDR3: CASGRPSGRGTQYF. Written as DNA, the CDR3 is TGTGCCAGCGGACGACCTAGCGGGCGGGGGACCCAGTACTTC. The chain joins TRBV28 to TRBJ2-5; 8 bases align to TRBD2. The CDR3 consists of 14 residues. V dropped 8 bases and J dropped 7; count of bases not matched to a gene: 12. Germline CDR1 reads MDHEN; CDR2 reads SYDVKM.

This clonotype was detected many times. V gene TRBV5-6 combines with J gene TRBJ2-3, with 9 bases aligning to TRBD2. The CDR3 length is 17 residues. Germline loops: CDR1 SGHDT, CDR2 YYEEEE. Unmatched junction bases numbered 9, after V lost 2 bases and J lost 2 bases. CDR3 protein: CASSFPQREDLTDTQYF. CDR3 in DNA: TGTGCCAGCAGCTTTCCCCAGCGGGAGGACCTCACAGATACGCAGTATTTT.

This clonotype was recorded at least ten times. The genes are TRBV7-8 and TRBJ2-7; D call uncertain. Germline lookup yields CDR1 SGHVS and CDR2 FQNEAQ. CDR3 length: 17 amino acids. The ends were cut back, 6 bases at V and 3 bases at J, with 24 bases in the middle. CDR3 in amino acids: CASSPRSRESSNYEQYF. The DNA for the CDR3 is TGTGCCAGCAGTCCCAGGTCCAGAGAATCTTCAAACTACGAGCAGTACTTC.

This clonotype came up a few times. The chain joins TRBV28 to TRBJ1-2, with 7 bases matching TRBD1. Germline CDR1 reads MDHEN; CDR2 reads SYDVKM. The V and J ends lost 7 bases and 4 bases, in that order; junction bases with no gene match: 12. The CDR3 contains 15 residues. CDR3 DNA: TGTGCCAGCACCCACCCCGGGACAGTCCCCTATGGCTACACCTTC. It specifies CASTHPGTVPYGYTF.

CDR3 nucleotides: TGCGCCAGCAGCCTGGACAAGGGCACCGGGGAGCTGTTTTTT. The encoded protein is CASSLDKGTGELFF. The chain couples TRBV4-1 to TRBJ2-2; TRBD1 is a possible D gene (5 bases). The V gene's germline CDR1 is MGHRA and CDR2 YSYEKL. V lost 4 bases and J 4 bases, leaving 10 bases between the germline ends. The CDR3 consists of 14 residues.

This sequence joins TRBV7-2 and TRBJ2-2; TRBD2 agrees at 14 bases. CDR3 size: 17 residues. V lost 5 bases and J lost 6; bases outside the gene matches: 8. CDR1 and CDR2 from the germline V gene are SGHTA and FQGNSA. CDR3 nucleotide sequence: TGTGCCAGCAGCCCCCTCGGGACTAGCGGGAGCGCCGGGGAGCTGTTTTTT. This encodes CASSPLGTSGSAGELFF. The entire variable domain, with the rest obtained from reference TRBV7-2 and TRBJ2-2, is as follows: GAGVSQSPSNKVTEKGKDVELRCDPISGHTALYWYRQSLGQGLEFLIYFQGNSAPDKSGLPSDRFSAERTGGSVSTLTIQRTQQEDSAVYLCASSPLGTSGSAGELFFGEGSRLTVL.